This TCR beta chain was sequenced for a study of blood T cells in healthy people across ages (dated by TCRdb to 2014 to 2015). About the study as a whole: Template switching captured roughly one uniquely barcoded TCR beta cDNA molecule per two T cells in model experiments. To avoid experimental bias, donors of different ages were randomly spread across the sequencing lanes. Four age groups were formed from the donors: young (average roughly 15 years), middle-aged (roughly 38), aged (around 68) and long-lived (82). The study analyzed two additional independent replicas of 1 million unique cDNA reads from the same blood draw for two donors, one aged 18 to 30 and one aged 80 or older. To track age-related changes in TCR beta repertoire diversity, the study relied on deep sequencing normalized with unique cDNA molecular identifiers.

General study outcomes and caveats: Observed TCR beta diversity correlated strongly with the percentage of naive T cells measured by flow cytometry. The long-lived group showed more naive CD4+ T cells, fewer expanded clones and increased TCR diversity than the aged group, suggesting age selection. The CMV infection status of donors was not known, potentially confounding age-related changes in expanded clonotypes. As age increased, observed TCR beta diversity per million T cells dropped in a roughly linear way, and a significant reduction was already evident by age about 36. Total diversity estimates from one million sequenced T cells were considered lower bounds and underestimates. Bulk unsorted PBMC profiling prevented conclusive comparison of naive and antigen-experienced compartments.

Regarding this clonotype: The clone's antigen remains unknown. No much larger clone is present one base from it, and per-base qualities are unavailable.

The receptor library was made with 5' RACE. Reads for this sample came from an Illumina HiSeq 2500. A second PCR of about 6 to 11 cycles was performed with a sample-barcoded 5' primer and a J-beta primer mix. A template-switch 5' adaptor carrying 12 random nucleotides introduced a unique molecular identifier onto each TCR beta cDNA molecule. At least 3 million CDR3-containing paired-end reads were obtained from each sample. First-strand cDNA was synthesized from all RNA with the Mint cDNA synthesis kit, primed by a TRBC-specific oligonucleotide. Following uracil-DNA glycosylase treatment, all cDNA underwent a first 18-cycle PCR with the universal primers M1SS and BC2_uni_R. Turning to the authors' computational methods: Normalization of each sample was performed by random selection of 1 million high-quality reads, each carrying a distinct molecular identifier. Instead of being binned into consensus sequences, reads that shared molecular identifiers were thrown out. MiTCR, run with a Q25 quality threshold and the strictest error-elimination algorithm, handled CDR3 identification, clonotype clustering and error correction. A nonparametric unseen species model with Euler transformation was used to estimate a lower bound on total TCR beta diversity. TCRdb reran the public reads through fastp at Q25 and MiXCR, keeping productive beta chains. CDR3 protein duplicates are merged, each entry listing the most common genes and DNA. These V and J calls rely on TCRdb rather than the paper's analysis. The sample profile shows hundreds of thousands of distinct CDR3 sequences; around 45% of them were found once. The ten largest account for roughly 30% of the sample.

The trim is 5 bases for V and 4 bases for J, with a gap of 17 bases between the germline ends. CDR1 and CDR2 are drawn from the germline V gene: SNHLY, FYNNEI. The CDR3 runs 15 amino acids, cysteine and phenylalanine included. Only CDR3 DNA remains: 45 bases, in frame from the first base. The donors were under 40 Caucasian individuals from Russia, aged about 6 to 95 years, who were systemically healthy. Each donor gave about 9.2 milliliters of peripheral blood, drawn into EDTA-treated Vacutainer tubes. Ficoll-Paque density-gradient centrifugation was used to isolate PBMCs, with at least 7 million per sample. Total RNA, at least 6 micrograms per sample, was extracted from PBMCs with Trizol reagent. For every donor, flow cytometry on a PBMC aliquot measured the percentage of naive CD45RAhigh/CD27high T cells.

The chain couples TRBV2 to TRBJ2-5; 6 matching bases give a weak D call of TRBD1. The sequenced sample consisted of blood. The sequence derives from a woman aged 55-70 years in good health. The bases read TGTGCCAGCAGTTGGGCGCAGGGGCAAGGAGAGACCCAGTACTTC. This translates into CASSWAQGQGETQYF.